This TCR beta chain was recorded in a study of regulatory T cells in long-lasting Graves disease. This clonotype was seen ten or more times. As to time point: newly diagnosed GD, antithyroid drugs for less than 3 months. The TCR library was prepared using RNA isolated from PBMCs. Germline values: CDR1 SGHRS, CDR2 YFSETQ. V was shortened by 0 bases and J by 5 bases, with 9 bases between the two germline ends. The CDR3 length is 14 residues. Sequencing libraries for TCR beta were prepared with iRepertoire HTBI primers and Arm-PCR of CDR3 regions. TCRdb re-called the multiplex PCR reads through MiXCR, storing one row per CDR3 protein. In the table there are under 500,000 distinct CDR3 sequences, about 17% of which are singletons. The same specimen was also included in a second study, on T cells in Graves' hyperthyroidism and ophthalmopathy. That work adds: Patients were excluded for uncontrolled infection, other autoimmune disease, pregnancy or lactation. During a first-round RT-PCR of the TCR CDR3, the HTBI primer set was used. The model's output predicted ophthalmopathy at a median of about 6.5 months prior to onset.

The source is a woman under 40 with Graves disease. The material sequenced was peripheral blood mononuclear cells (PBMCs), taken at new diagnosis, from a patient treated with antithyroid drugs. The J gene is TRBJ2-1, the V gene TRBV5-1; unclear D gene. The CDR3 DNA follows: TGCGCCAGCAGCTTGGCCCTTATCGACAATGAGCAGTTCTTC. This gives the protein CASSLALIDNEQFF. Filled out from reference TRBV5-1 and TRBJ2-1, the complete variable domain reads KAGVTQTPRYLIKTRGQQVTLSCSPISGHRSVSWYQQTPGQGLQFLFEYFSETQRNKGNFPGRFSGRQFSNSRSEMNVSTLELGDSALYLCASSLALIDNEQFFGPGTRLTVL.